This TCR beta chain was captured in a study of T cells expressing NK-cell markers (TCRdb year 2020). Context from the whole study: Seven to nine donors provided sorted CD3+CD56+NKG2C+, CD3+CD56+NKG2C- and CD3+CD56-NKG2C+ T-cell subsets, whose TCR beta-chain repertoires were profiled. Of the eight sequenced donors, seven were found to be HCMV-seropositive and one was found to be HCMV-seronegative. Randomly selected healthy volunteers, three men and five women, were used as the eight sequenced donors. Sequencing of the libraries produced 2 x 150 bp reads on Illumina HiSeq 2000/2500, MiSeq or NextSeq. What the study reported, not specific to this receptor: Those dominant clonotypes were again the most abundant among CD3+CD56-NKG2C+ cells in several donors, at roughly 25-65%. Whether the expanded NKG2C-expressing T cell clones were specific for HCMV antigens was left unclear. In 5 to 7 donors, the dominant CD3+CD56+NKG2C+ clonotypes were found to rank among the top 10 CD8+ clonotypes and to make up 1.0-7.0% of CD8+ T cells.

As to this clonotype: The target of this receptor is not known.

HCMV serostatus was determined by detecting HCMV-specific IgG in serum with a commercial ELISA kit. Ficoll density gradient centrifugation was used to isolate peripheral blood mononuclear cells from blood. The CDR3, cysteine through phenylalanine, is 15 amino acids long. The entry carries no DNA sequence. From the germline V gene, CDR1 is MNHEY and CDR2 is SVGAGI. For sequencing, an Illumina HiSeq 2000 was employed. The TCR beta cDNA libraries were made using 5'RACE template switching, a step that added both a universal primer site and unique molecular identifiers. Synthesis of cDNA was primed from the TCR beta constant segment and was followed by two consecutive PCR amplification steps. Per the authors' processing: MIGEC was used to demultiplex reads and group the reads by UMI, and MiTCR was used to assemble and quantify clonotypes. To exclude erroneous sequences, any TCR cDNA sequence not supported by at least two reads was discarded. Downstream repertoire analysis used the tcR package, and clonotypes were matched across fractions by CDR3 nucleotide sequence plus V segment. VDJmatch was used to annotate antigen specificity against VDJdb, with one amino acid substitution allowed in CDR3. Following TCRdb reprocessing, every CDR3 protein sequence forms one entry, and DNA is not provided. The V and J calls, along with clone size, are taken from TCRdb and not from the paper's own processing. This sample's listing comprises 200,000 to 300,000 distinct CDR3 sequences. Around 4.2% of the sample is held by the ten biggest clonotypes.

This TCR derives from a woman aged 18 to 69 in good health. The sequence joins TRBV6-5 to TRBJ2-7; TCRdb selects TRBD2, and the lack of DNA leaves this call unchecked. The sample comprised blood T cells: a sorted CD56 or NKG2C T cell subset, CD4+ or CD8+ T cells, or bulk PBMC T cells (not recorded which). The CDR3: CASSYGGSVPYEQYF.